This is a list of T cell receptor beta chains from one sample in a study of cytomegalovirus exposure and HLA in healthy donors. Profiled with immunoSEQ multiplex PCR; TCRdb holds only in-frame clones, not every one. This sample has 100,000 to 150,000 clones; around 74% occur once, and the top ten carry around 3.9%. Sequencing used PBMCs. These TCRs come from a woman aged 45-65 years in good health and CMV-seropositive. CDR3s include the opening cysteine and the closing phenylalanine or tryptophan. Each record gives: CDR3 length, V gene, clone size, J gene, D gene, CDR3 protein, CDR3 DNA. The D gene is left open where the match is weak. Expanded clones get a size class; other rows say once, few or many, or leave the size out.

CDR3 length: 13; V gene: TRBV10-3; clone size: NA; J gene: TRBJ1-5; D gene: TRBD1; CDR3 protein: CATAADRDQPQHF; CDR3 DNA: TGTGCCACCGCCGCGGACAGGGATCAGCCCCAGCATTTT
CDR3 length: 13; V gene: TRBV4-1; clone size: few; J gene: TRBJ2-7; D gene: TRBD1; CDR3 protein: CASSQNRGTEQYF; CDR3 DNA: TGCGCCAGCAGCCAAAACAGGGGAACCGAGCAGTACTTC
CDR3 length: 17; V gene: TRBV7-9; clone size: NA; J gene: TRBJ2-3; D gene: TRBD2; CDR3 protein: CASSSYLAGGLGDTQYF; CDR3 DNA: TGTGCCAGCAGCTCGTATCTAGCGGGGGGGCTGGGAGATACGCAGTATTTT
CDR3 length: 18; V gene: TRBV5-4; clone size: NA; J gene: TRBJ2-3; D gene: TRBD2; CDR3 protein: CASSLELAGGLGTDTQYF; CDR3 DNA: TGTGCCAGCAGCTTGGAACTAGCGGGGGGCCTTGGCACAGATACGCAGTATTTT
CDR3 length: 8; V gene: TRBV10-2; clone size: NA; J gene: TRBJ2-4; D gene: NA; CDR3 protein: CASSGESF; CDR3 DNA: TGCGCCAGCAGTGGGGAGTCCTTC
CDR3 length: 17; V gene: TRBV7-9; clone size: once; J gene: TRBJ2-1; D gene: TRBD2; CDR3 protein: CASSAIVPTSGGNEQFF; CDR3 DNA: TGTGCCAGCAGCGCCATAGTCCCGACTAGCGGTGGAAATGAGCAGTTCTTC
CDR3 length: 15; V gene: TRBV7-8; clone size: once; J gene: TRBJ1-2; D gene: TRBD1; CDR3 protein: CASSLVGDRHYGYTF; CDR3 DNA: TGTGCCAGCAGCTTAGTCGGGGACAGGCACTATGGCTACACCTTC
CDR3 length: 17; V gene: TRBV5-8; clone size: NA; J gene: TRBJ2-3; D gene: NA; CDR3 protein: CASSSFESTHITDTQYF; CDR3 DNA: TGTGCCAGCAGCTCCTTTGAGTCGACACACATCACAGATACGCAGTATTTT
CDR3 length: 16; V gene: TRBV7-6; clone size: NA; J gene: TRBJ2-5; D gene: TRBD1; CDR3 protein: CASSRPRTGSYETQYF; CDR3 DNA: TGTGCCAGCAGCCGACCCCGGACAGGCAGCTACGAGACCCAGTACTTC
CDR3 length: 14; V gene: TRBV5-4; clone size: NA; J gene: TRBJ2-3; D gene: TRBD1; CDR3 protein: CASSTGTATDTQYF; CDR3 DNA: TGTGCCAGCAGCACCGGGACAGCCACAGATACGCAGTATTTT